This TCR beta chain was obtained from a study of regulatory T cells in long-lasting Graves disease. V was clipped by 7 bases and J by 8 bases; unmatched bases: 8. The CDR3 extends over 14 amino acids. The germline V gene encodes CDR1 LNHDA and CDR2 SQIVND (reference sequence). Time point specified: newly diagnosed GD, antithyroid drugs for less than 3 months. Researchers made the TCR library from RNA that was extracted from PBMCs. Construction of the TCR beta libraries employed iRepertoire HTBI primers in conjunction with Arm-PCR of CDR3 regions. One entry per CDR3 protein results from TCRdb running MiXCR on the multiplex PCR reads. The profile shows 500,000 to 700,000 distinct CDR3 sequences, 16% of them singletons. The sample was also linked to a second study, of T cells in Graves' hyperthyroidism and ophthalmopathy.

The chain has TRBV19 and TRBJ2-1; 10 bases fit TRBD1. The source material was peripheral blood mononuclear cells (PBMCs), sampled at new diagnosis, from a patient treated with antithyroid drugs. The sequence was collected from a young woman with Graves disease. CDR3 residues: CASKRDRGRDEQFF. The CDR3 DNA follows: TGTGCCAGTAAACGCGACAGGGGGCGGGATGAGCAGTTCTTC.